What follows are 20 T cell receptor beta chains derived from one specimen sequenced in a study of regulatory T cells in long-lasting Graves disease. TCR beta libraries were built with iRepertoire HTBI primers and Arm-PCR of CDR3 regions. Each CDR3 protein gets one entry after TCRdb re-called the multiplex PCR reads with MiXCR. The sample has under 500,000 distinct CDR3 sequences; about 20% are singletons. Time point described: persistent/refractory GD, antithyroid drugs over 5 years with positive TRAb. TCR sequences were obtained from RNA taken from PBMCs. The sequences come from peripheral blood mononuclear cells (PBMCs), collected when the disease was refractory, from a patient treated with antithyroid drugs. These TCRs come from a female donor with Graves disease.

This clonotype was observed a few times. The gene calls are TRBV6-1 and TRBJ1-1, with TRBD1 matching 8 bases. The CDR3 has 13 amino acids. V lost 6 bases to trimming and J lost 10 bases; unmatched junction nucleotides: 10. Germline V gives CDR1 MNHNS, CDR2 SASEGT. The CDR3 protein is CASRAQGGWGAFF. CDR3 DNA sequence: TGTGCCAGCAGGGCACAGGGGGGGTGGGGAGCTTTCTTT.

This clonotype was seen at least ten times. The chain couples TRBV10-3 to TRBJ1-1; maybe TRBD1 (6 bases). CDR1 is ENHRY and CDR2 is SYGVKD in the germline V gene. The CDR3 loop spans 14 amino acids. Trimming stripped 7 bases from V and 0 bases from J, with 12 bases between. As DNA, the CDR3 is TGTGCCATCACCGAAGGGGGGGTGAACACTGAAGCTTTCTTT. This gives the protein CAITEGGVNTEAFF.

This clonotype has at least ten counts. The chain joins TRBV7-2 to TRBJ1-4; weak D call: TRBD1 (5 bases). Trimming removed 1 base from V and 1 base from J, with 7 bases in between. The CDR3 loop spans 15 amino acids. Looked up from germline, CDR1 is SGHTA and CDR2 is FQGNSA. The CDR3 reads CASSLGGRTNEKLFF. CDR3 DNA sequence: TGTGCCAGCAGCTTAGGGGGGAGAACTAATGAAAAACTGTTTTTT.

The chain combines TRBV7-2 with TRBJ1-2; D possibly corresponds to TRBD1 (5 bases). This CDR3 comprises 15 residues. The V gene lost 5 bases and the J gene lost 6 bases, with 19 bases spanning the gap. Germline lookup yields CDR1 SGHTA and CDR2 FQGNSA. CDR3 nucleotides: TGTGCCAGCAGCAAAGTCCCGGGACCAGGCGATGGCTACACCTTC. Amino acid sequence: CASSKVPGPGDGYTF.

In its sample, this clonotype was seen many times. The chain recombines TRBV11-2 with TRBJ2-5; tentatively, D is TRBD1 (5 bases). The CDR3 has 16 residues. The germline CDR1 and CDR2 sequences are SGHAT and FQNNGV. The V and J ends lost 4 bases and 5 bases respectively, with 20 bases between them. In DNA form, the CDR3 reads TGTGCCAGCAGCTACGATCCAGGGCTAGTTCGGGAGACCCAGTACTTC. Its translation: CASSYDPGLVRETQYF.

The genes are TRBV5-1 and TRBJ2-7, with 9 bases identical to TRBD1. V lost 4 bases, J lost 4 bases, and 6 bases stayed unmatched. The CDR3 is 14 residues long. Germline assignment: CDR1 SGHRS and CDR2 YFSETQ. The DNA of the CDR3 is TGCGCCAGCAGCCACCCGGGACAGGGTTACGAGCAGTACTTC. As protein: CASSHPGQGYEQYF.

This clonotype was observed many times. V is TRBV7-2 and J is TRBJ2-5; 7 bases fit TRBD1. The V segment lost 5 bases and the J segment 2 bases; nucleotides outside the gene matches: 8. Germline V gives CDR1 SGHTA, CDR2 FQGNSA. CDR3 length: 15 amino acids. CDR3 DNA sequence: TGTGCCAGCAGCCGGACAGGTCCCCCTCAAGAGACCCAGTACTTC. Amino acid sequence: CASSRTGPPQETQYF.

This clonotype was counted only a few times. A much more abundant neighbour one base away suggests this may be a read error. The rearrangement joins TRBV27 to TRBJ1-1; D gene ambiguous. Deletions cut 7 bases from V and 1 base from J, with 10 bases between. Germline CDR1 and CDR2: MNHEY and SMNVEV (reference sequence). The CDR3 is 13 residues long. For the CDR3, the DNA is TGTGCCAGCACAACGACGGGGAACACTGAAGCTTTCTTT. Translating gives CASTTTGNTEAFF.

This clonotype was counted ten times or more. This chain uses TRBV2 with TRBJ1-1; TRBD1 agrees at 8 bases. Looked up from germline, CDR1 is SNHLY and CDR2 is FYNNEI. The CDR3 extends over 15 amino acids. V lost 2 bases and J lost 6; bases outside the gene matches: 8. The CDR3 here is CASSEWGTGVAEAFF. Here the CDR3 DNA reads TGTGCCAGCAGTGAATGGGGGACAGGAGTCGCTGAAGCTTTCTTT.

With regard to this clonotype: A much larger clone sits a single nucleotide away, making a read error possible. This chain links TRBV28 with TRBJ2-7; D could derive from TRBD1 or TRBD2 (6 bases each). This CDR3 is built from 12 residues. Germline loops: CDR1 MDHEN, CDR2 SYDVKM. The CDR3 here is CAGRARGREQYF. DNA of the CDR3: TGTGCCGGCAGGGCCCGGGGGCGCGAGCAGTACTTC.

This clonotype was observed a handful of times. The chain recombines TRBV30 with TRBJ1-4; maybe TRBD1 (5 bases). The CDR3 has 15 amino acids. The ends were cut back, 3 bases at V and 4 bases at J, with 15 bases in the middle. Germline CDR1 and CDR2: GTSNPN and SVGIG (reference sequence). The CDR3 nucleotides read TGTGCCTGGAGCGCCGGGACTACCAGTAATGAAAAACTGTTTTTT. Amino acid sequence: CAWSAGTTSNEKLFF.

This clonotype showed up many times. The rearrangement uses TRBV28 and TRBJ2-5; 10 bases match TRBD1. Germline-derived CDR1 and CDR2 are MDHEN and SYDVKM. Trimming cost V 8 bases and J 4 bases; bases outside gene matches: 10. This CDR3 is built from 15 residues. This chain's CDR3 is CASDAGDRGGETQYF. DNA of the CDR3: TGTGCCAGCGACGCCGGGGACAGGGGTGGAGAGACCCAGTACTTC.

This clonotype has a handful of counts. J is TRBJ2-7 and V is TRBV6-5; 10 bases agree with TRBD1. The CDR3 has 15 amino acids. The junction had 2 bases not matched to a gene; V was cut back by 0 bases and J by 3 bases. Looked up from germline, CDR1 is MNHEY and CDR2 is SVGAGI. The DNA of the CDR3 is TGTGCCAGCAGTTACTCGGGACAGGGGATCTACGAGCAGTACTTC. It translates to CASSYSGQGIYEQYF.

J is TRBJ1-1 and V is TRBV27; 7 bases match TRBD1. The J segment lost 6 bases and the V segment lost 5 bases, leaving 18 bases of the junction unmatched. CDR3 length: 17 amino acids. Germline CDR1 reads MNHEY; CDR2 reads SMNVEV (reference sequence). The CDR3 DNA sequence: TGTGCCAGCAGTATTCCCTCCCAAACAGGGGTCGGCCCTGAAGCTTTCTTT. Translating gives CASSIPSQTGVGPEAFF.

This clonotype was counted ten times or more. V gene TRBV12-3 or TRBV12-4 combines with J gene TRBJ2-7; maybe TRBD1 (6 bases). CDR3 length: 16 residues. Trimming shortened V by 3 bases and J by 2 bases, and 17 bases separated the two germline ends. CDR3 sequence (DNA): TGTGCCAGCAGTTTCTCAGTCGCAGGGGCAACCTACGAGCAGTACTTC. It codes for CASSFSVAGATYEQYF.

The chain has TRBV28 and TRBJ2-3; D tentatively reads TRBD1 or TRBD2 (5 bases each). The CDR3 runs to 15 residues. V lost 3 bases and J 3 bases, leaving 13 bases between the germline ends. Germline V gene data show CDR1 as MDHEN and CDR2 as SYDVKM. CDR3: CASSFSNWGTDTQYF. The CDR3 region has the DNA TGTGCCAGCAGTTTCTCGAACTGGGGGACAGATACGCAGTATTTT.

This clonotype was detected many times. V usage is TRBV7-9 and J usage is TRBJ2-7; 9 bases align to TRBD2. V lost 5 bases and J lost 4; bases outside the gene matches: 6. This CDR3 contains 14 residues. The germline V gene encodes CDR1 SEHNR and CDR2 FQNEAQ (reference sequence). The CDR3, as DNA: TGTGCCAGCAGCCTAAGCGGGAGGTTGTACGAGCAGTACTTC. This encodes CASSLSGRLYEQYF.

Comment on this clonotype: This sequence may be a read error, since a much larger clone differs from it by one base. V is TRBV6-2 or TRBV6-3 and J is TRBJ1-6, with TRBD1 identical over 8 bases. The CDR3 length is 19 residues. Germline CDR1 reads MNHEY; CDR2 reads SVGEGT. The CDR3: CAGSSQGAGVIRVNSPLHF. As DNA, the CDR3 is TGTGCCGGCAGTTCCCAGGGGGCGGGAGTAATTCGGGTTAATTCACCCCTCCACTTT.

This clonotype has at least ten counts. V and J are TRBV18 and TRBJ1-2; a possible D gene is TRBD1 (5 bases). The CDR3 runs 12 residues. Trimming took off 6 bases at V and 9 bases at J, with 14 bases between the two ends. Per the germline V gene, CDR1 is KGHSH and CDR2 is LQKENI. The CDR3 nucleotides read TGTGCCAGCTCGGGGGAGGAGCGTCGCTACACCTTC. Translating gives CASSGEERRYTF.

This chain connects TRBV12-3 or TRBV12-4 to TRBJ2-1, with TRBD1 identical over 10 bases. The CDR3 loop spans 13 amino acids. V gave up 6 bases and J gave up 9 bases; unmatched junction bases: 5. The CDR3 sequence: CASRPGQGVEQFF. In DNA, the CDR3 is TGTGCCAGCAGGCCAGGACAGGGGGTTGAGCAGTTCTTC.